Listed here are 19 T cell receptor beta chains from one sample, sequenced in a study of T cells expressing NK-cell markers. Following a re-call of the 5' RACE reads, TCRdb has one entry per CDR3 protein and lacks DNA. The specimen's table records 400,000 or so distinct CDR3 sequences. Sequencing input: blood T cells: a sorted CD56 or NKG2C T cell subset, CD4+ or CD8+ T cells, or bulk PBMC T cells (not recorded which). The receptors shown here come from a woman aged 50 to 60 in good health.

The genes are TRBV12-3 or TRBV12-4 and TRBJ2-1; TCRdb picks TRBD2, but there is no DNA to check that call. CDR3 length: 18 residues. CDR3 sequence reads: CASSWRTSGTRNYNEQFF.

The V and J genes are TRBV2 and TRBJ1-2; TCRdb picks TRBD1, but there is no DNA to check that call. Germline values: CDR1 SNHLY, CDR2 FYNNEI. CDR3 length: 14 amino acids. CDR3 in amino acids: CASRTGGTAYGYTF.

This sequence joins TRBV7-9 and TRBJ2-1. The CDR3 length is 13 residues. CDR1 SEHNR and CDR2 FQNEAQ come from the germline V gene (reference sequence). This CDR3 is CASSFLNSYEQFF.

The chain links TRBV7-9 to TRBJ2-7. This CDR3 has 16 residues. In germline, CDR1 is SEHNR, CDR2 FQNEAQ (reference sequence). CDR3 loop: CASSIQDGGNSYEQYF.

The chain combines TRBV20-1 with TRBJ2-1; as DNA is missing, the TRBD2 call by TCRdb cannot be tested. Germline V CDR1 and CDR2: DFQATT, SNEGSKA (reference sequence). This CDR3 has 14 residues. The CDR3 loop is CSASMTSGYNEQFF.

This sequence joins TRBV12-3 or TRBV12-4 and TRBJ2-3; TCRdb designates TRBD1, a call that cannot be tested without DNA. The length of the CDR3 is 18 residues. The CDR3 here is CASSLRTGTETSTDTQYF.

The V gene is TRBV6-5, the J gene TRBJ2-1; TCRdb selects TRBD2, and the lack of DNA leaves this call unchecked. The CDR3 has 17 residues. CDR1 and CDR2 from the germline V gene are MNHEY and SVGAGI. The CDR3 is CASSFTSGRVDYNEQFF.

This chain's CDR3 is CASSQDSLRTTEAFF. The chain is built from TRBV14 and TRBJ1-1. The CDR3 totals 15 residues. CDR1 is SGHDN, CDR2 FVKESK, per germline.

V usage is TRBV7-9 and J usage is TRBJ2-7; TCRdb's D call, TRBD1, is unchecked because there is no DNA. Germline CDR1 reads SEHNR; CDR2 reads FQNEAQ (reference sequence). The CDR3 extends over 14 amino acids. The CDR3 region is CASGNPGQGYEQYF. Complete variable domain (other parts from reference TRBV7-9 and TRBJ2-7): DTGVSQNPRHKITKRGQNVTFRCDPISEHNRLYWYRQTLGQGPEFLTYFQNEAQLEKSRLLSDRFSAERPKGSFSTLEIQRTEQGDSAMYLCASGNPGQGYEQYFGPGTRLTVT.

The genes are TRBV6-5 and TRBJ2-5. CDR1 MNHEY and CDR2 SVGAGI come from the germline V gene. The CDR3 has 13 residues. CDR3 sequence reads: CASSYFAKETQYF.

The rearrangement links TRBV15 to TRBJ2-7. CDR3 size: 17 residues. Germline V gives CDR1 LNHNV, CDR2 YYDKDF (reference sequence). This CDR3 reads CATSKKPLEVKIYEQYF.

The chain uses TRBV24-1 and TRBJ2-1; as DNA is missing, the TRBD2 call by TCRdb cannot be tested. CDR1 and CDR2 from the germline V gene are KGHDR and SFDVKD. CDR3 length equals 17 residues. CDR3 sequence reads: CATSDRSGRAALDEQFF.

The V and J genes are TRBV11-2 and TRBJ2-2. From germline, CDR1 is SGHAT and CDR2 FQNNGV. The CDR3 length is 15 residues. The CDR3 protein is CASSLTRQNTGELFF.

The V and J genes are TRBV6-5 and TRBJ2-5; TCRdb returns TRBD1, unconfirmable since there is no DNA. Germline V CDR1 and CDR2: MNHEY, SVGAGI. The CDR3 is 12 amino acids. The CDR3: CASSYSPERQYF.

V is TRBV7-8 and J is TRBJ2-5; TCRdb designates TRBD2, a call that cannot be tested without DNA. Germline loops: CDR1 SGHVS, CDR2 FQNEAQ. This CDR3 comprises 18 residues. The chain's CDR3 is CASSYRPSGSLEEETQYF.

The rearrangement uses TRBV7-9 and TRBJ2-7; TCRdb calls TRBD1, which cannot be checked without DNA. CDR3 size: 18 residues. Germline V CDR1 and CDR2: SEHNR, FQNEAQ (reference sequence). CDR3: CASSDTKGTGTGSYEQYF.

This chain's CDR3 is CASSSGDRVWAGELFF. J is TRBJ2-2 and V is TRBV5-5; the D call from TCRdb, TRBD1, cannot be confirmed without DNA. Germline CDR1 reads SGHKS; CDR2 reads YYEKEE (reference sequence). The CDR3 length is 16 residues.

The chain couples TRBV27 to TRBJ1-1; TCRdb returns TRBD1, unconfirmable since there is no DNA. The V gene's germline CDR1 is MNHEY and CDR2 SMNVEV (reference sequence). This CDR3 is 13 amino acids long. CDR3 region: CASKTTGRTEAFF.

This chain links TRBV29-1 with TRBJ1-1. The CDR3 has 15 residues. Germline V lookup: CDR1 SQVTM, CDR2 ANQGSEA. The CDR3 loop reads CSVDARGPATAEAFF. Looking up the rest from reference TRBV29-1 and TRBJ1-1 gives the full variable domain: SAVISQKPSRDICQRGTSLTIQCQVDSQVTMMFWYRQQPGQSLTLIATANQGSEATYESGFVIDKFPISRPNLTFSTLTVSNMSPEDSSIYLCSVDARGPATAEAFFGQGTRLTVV.